This TCR beta chain was observed in a study of response to subunit inactivated influenza vaccine. TCRdb independently ran MiXCR on the RT-PCR reads; one entry per CDR3 protein. The data show about 480,000 distinct CDR3 sequences, roughly 9.7% seen once. V was shortened by 0 bases and J by 4 bases, with 13 bases between the two germline ends. CDR1 and CDR2 from the germline V gene are SGDLS and YYNGEE. This CDR3 is 15 amino acids long. This clonotype was seen more than once but under ten times. The antigen remains undetermined. General observations from the study: Authors suggested each seasonal flu vaccination may recruit only limited numbers of new T cells.

The chain uses TRBV9 and TRBJ1-2; maybe TRBD1 (6 bases). The origin of this receptor is a man aged 50 or older who received an inactivated influenza vaccine. The source material was PBMCs from blood, sampled roughly 6 weeks after vaccination. The CDR3 here is CASSVEDSPIYGYTF. In DNA form, the CDR3 reads TGTGCCAGCAGCGTAGAGGACAGCCCGATCTATGGCTACACCTTC.